The 24 T cell receptor beta chains in this list originate from one sample, sequenced in a study of blood T cell repertoires in COVID-19. The method was immunoSEQ multiplex PCR; TCRdb's version includes in-frame clones alone and lacks a portion of them. The data show approximately 76,000 clones, with roughly 80% seen just once and roughly 6% held by the top ten. The sequencing sample was made of peripheral blood. These receptors all stem from a woman aged 55-70 years with acute or convalescent COVID-19.

This chain connects TRBV5-1 to TRBJ1-4, with 8 bases aligning to TRBD1. The V and J ends lost 4 bases and 8 bases, in that order; junction bases with no gene match: 7. The germline V gene has CDR1 SGHRS and CDR2 YFSETQ. The CDR3 runs 14 residues. The CDR3 reads CASSPQGAQEKLFF. CDR3 DNA: TGCGCCAGCAGCCCCCAGGGGGCGCAAGAAAAACTGTTTTTT.

The chain recombines TRBV4-1 with TRBJ1-2; D unclear. V was clipped by 1 base and J by 6 bases, with 15 bases between them. The CDR3 has 15 amino acids. Germline V gene sequence: CDR1 MGHRA, CDR2 YSYEKL. CDR3 sequence (DNA): TGCGCCAGCAGCCAAGTTCGGGTGACTCTACATGGCTACACCTTC. Translation gives CASSQVRVTLHGYTF.

In its sample, this clone was seen a few times. This chain joins TRBV7-9 and TRBJ1-1; tentatively, D is TRBD1 (6 bases). CDR1 and CDR2 from the germline V gene are SEHNR and FQNEAQ (reference sequence). Trimming took 1 base from V and 6 from J, leaving 18 bases between them. The CDR3 is 16 amino acids. The CDR3 sequence: CASSLVSVGGRAEAFF. The CDR3 region has the DNA TGTGCCAGCAGCTTAGTAAGTGTAGGGGGTAGGGCTGAAGCTTTCTTT.

V gene TRBV3-1 (or the pseudogene TRBV3-2) combines with J gene TRBJ1-2, with 7 bases aligning to TRBD1. Germline V gives CDR1 LGHDT, CDR2 YNNKEL (reference sequence). This CDR3 contains 13 residues. The V segment lost 1 base and the J segment 4 bases; nucleotides outside the gene matches: 0. The CDR3 nucleotides are TGTGCCAGCAGCCAAGGGACAGGCTATGGCTACACCTTC. Translating gives CASSQGTGYGYTF.

The chain recombines TRBV3-1 (or the pseudogene TRBV3-2) with TRBJ1-2; the D is unclear. The V end lost 1 base, the J end lost 4 bases, and 16 bases lay between the germline ends. This CDR3 is 16 amino acids long. Germline V gene data show CDR1 as LGHDT and CDR2 as YNNKEL (reference sequence). The CDR3, as DNA: TGTGCCAGCAGCCAAGGAACGGGAGGGCGAGGCTATGGCTACACCTTC. Translation: CASSQGTGGRGYGYTF.

The V gene is TRBV7-6, the J gene TRBJ2-5; D may be TRBD1 (6 bases). CDR1 and CDR2 from the germline V gene are SGHVS and FNYEAQ. The V gene lost 5 bases and the J gene lost 5 bases, with 15 bases spanning the gap. The CDR3 has 14 amino acids. The CDR3 sequence is CASSPGQTAETQYF. CDR3 DNA sequence: TGTGCCAGCAGCCCAGGACAGACTGCGGAGACCCAGTACTTC.

The gene calls are TRBV7-2 and TRBJ1-4; no clear D gene. There are 15 residues in the CDR3. V lost 3 bases, J lost 0 bases, and 8 bases lay in between. CDR1 and CDR2 from the germline V gene are SGHTA and FQGNSA. CDR3 in DNA: TGTGCCAGCAGCTTGACTGGTTCAACTAATGAAAAACTGTTTTTT. It encodes CASSLTGSTNEKLFF.

This clone is a singleton in its sample. The J gene is TRBJ1-6, the V gene TRBV15, with 7 bases lining up with TRBD1. The CDR3 loop spans 15 amino acids. The germline CDR1 and CDR2 sequences are LNHNV and YYDKDF (reference sequence). J was trimmed by 5 bases and V by 5 bases; bases with no gene match: 6. The CDR3 here is CATSARTGDNSPLHF. For the CDR3, the DNA is TGTGCCACCAGCGCCCGGACAGGAGATAATTCACCCCTCCACTTT.

There are a few counts of this clone. CDR3 sequence (DNA): TGTGCCAGCAGCGTAGGACACTCAATAGTCACTGAAGCTTTCTTT. Encoded protein: CASSVGHSIVTEAFF. The chain couples TRBV9 to TRBJ1-1, with D uncertain. Germline V lookup: CDR1 SGDLS, CDR2 YYNGEE. V gave up 0 bases and J gave up 4 bases, with 13 bases separating them. This CDR3 has 15 residues.

The J gene is TRBJ1-2, the V gene TRBV7-3, with TRBD1 as a possible D gene (6 bases). The CDR3 totals 13 residues. V dropped 5 bases and J dropped 6 bases, with 13 bases sitting between them. Germline assignment: CDR1 SGHTA and CDR2 FQGTGA. The CDR3 sequence: CASSAGAGDGYTF. CDR3 in DNA: TGTGCCAGCAGCGCGGGGGCAGGGGATGGCTACACCTTC.

V is TRBV6-5 and J is TRBJ1-1, with a tentative D call TRBD1 (6 bases). Germline CDR1 reads MNHEY; CDR2 reads SVGAGI. The CDR3 is made up of 14 amino acids. V lost 10 bases to trimming and J lost 5 bases, with 20 bases between them. The CDR3 bases are TGTGCCACCGGGACATGGCGAGGCAGGACTGAAGCTTTCTTT. Translation gives CATGTWRGRTEAFF.

The CDR3 is CASSDSEYTGELFF. The CDR3 DNA sequence: TGTGCCAGCAGTGACTCGGAGTACACCGGGGAGCTGTTTTTT. This sequence joins TRBV6-4 and TRBJ2-2; D not certain. CDR1 is MRHNA, CDR2 SNTAGT, per germline. V shed 0 bases and J shed 3 bases, with 5 bases lying between them. The CDR3 is made up of 14 amino acids.

The chain couples TRBV18 to TRBJ1-2; D is unresolved. The germline CDR1 and CDR2 sequences are KGHSH and LQKENI. The CDR3 consists of 14 residues. Trimming removed 1 base at V and 4 bases at J, with 10 bases between. CDR3 region: CASSPRGAIYGYTF. CDR3 DNA: TGTGCCAGCTCACCACGTGGAGCCATCTATGGCTACACCTTC.

CDR3 sequence reads: CASQGTEGYNEKLFF. CDR3 nucleotides: TGCGCCAGCCAGGGGACAGAGGGTTATAATGAAAAACTGTTTTTT. The V and J genes are TRBV10-2 and TRBJ1-4; TRBD1 matches 7 bases. Germline values: CDR1 WSHSY, CDR2 SAAADI. This CDR3 is 15 amino acids long. V was clipped by 8 bases and J by 4 bases; unmatched bases: 10.

This chain links TRBV6-5 with TRBJ1-5; perhaps TRBD1 as D (6 bases). CDR3 length equals 14 residues. Trimming cost V 7 bases and J 5 bases, with 15 bases left between them. Germline values: CDR1 MNHEY, CDR2 SVGAGI. The DNA of the CDR3 is TGTGCCAGCACCTACGGGGGGGGGCATCAGCCCCAGCATTTT. Translating it yields CASTYGGGHQPQHF.

V is TRBV5-1 and J is TRBJ2-1; the match to TRBD2 covers 11 bases. The CDR3 totals 15 residues. Germline V gene lookup returns CDR1 SGHRS and CDR2 YFSETQ. With 2 bases clipped from V and 5 bases from J, the junction kept 3 bases outside the gene matches. CDR3 amino acids: CASSFLLAGDNEQFF. CDR3 in DNA: TGCGCCAGCAGCTTCTTACTAGCGGGGGACAATGAGCAGTTCTTC.

The chain carries TRBV19 and TRBJ2-5; weak D call: TRBD2 (7 bases). V lost 8 bases to trimming and J lost 6 bases, with 19 bases between them. CDR1 and CDR2 (germline): LNHDA, SQIVND (reference sequence). The CDR3 sequence is 14 residues long. The CDR3 reads CASDNGGGAKTQYF. DNA for the CDR3: TGTGCCAGTGATAATGGGGGGGGCGCGAAGACCCAGTACTTC.

The chain couples TRBV10-3 to TRBJ1-1; TRBD1 agrees at 8 bases. CDR1 and CDR2 from the germline V gene are ENHRY and SYGVKD. The V gene end was trimmed by 4 bases and the J gene end by 4 bases; junction bases not matched to a gene: 5. The CDR3 is made up of 14 amino acids. CDR3 amino acids: CAISGGRGLTEAFF. CDR3 nucleotides: TGTGCCATCAGTGGGGGCAGGGGGCTCACTGAAGCTTTCTTT.

This clone has just one count. Written as DNA, the CDR3 is TGTGCCAGCAGCCAAAGACTAGCGGGAGGGCGAGATACGCAGTATTTT. It codes for CASSQRLAGGRDTQYF. The chain joins TRBV7-2 to TRBJ2-3; 14 nucleotides agree with TRBD2. The CDR3 sequence is 16 residues long. CDR1 and CDR2 from the germline V gene are SGHTA and FQGNSA. Trimming at V came to 5 bases and at J to 5 bases, leaving 6 bases not matched to a gene.

The rearrangement links TRBV23-1 to TRBJ2-1; 13 bases line up with TRBD2. TRBV23-1 is an ORF; its function is uncertain. This CDR3 has 16 residues. Trimming took 2 bases from V and 12 from J; bases not matched to a gene: 10. The CDR3 sequence: CASSQPGTSGTSGQFF. The CDR3 coding sequence is TGCGCCAGCAGTCAACCCGGGACTAGCGGGACCTCGGGGCAGTTCTTC.

As concerns this clone: This CDR3 is also generated by other DNA sequences in the sample. V is TRBV9 and J is TRBJ1-5; 10 positions agree with TRBD1. Germline CDR1 SGDLS, CDR2 YYNGEE. The CDR3 contains 15 residues. V trimming: 5 bases; J trimming: 2 bases; junction bases outside the gene matches: 4. This chain's CDR3 is CASSYGTGGNQPQHF. The CDR3 coding sequence is TGTGCCAGCAGTTACGGGACAGGGGGCAATCAGCCCCAGCATTTT.

The genes are TRBV5-6 and TRBJ2-1, with D maybe TRBD2 (5 bases). The CDR3 covers 15 residues. Trimming took 7 bases from V and 5 from J, leaving 19 bases between them. The germline CDR1 and CDR2 sequences are SGHDT and YYEEEE. This CDR3 reads CASLFGGPLNNEQFF. The CDR3 nucleotides are TGTGCCAGCTTATTCGGCGGGCCCCTTAACAATGAGCAGTTCTTC. Looking up the rest from reference TRBV5-6 and TRBJ2-1 gives the full variable domain: DAGVTQSPTHLIKTRGQQVTLRCSPKSGHDTVSWYQQALGQGPQFIFQYYEEEERQRGNFPDRFSGHQFPNYSSELNVNALLLGDSALYLCASLFGGPLNNEQFFGPGTRLTVL.

The V call is TRBV5-6, the J call TRBJ1-2, with 7 bases lining up with TRBD1. Trimming at V came to 2 bases and at J to 6 bases, leaving 4 bases not matched to a gene. CDR1 is SGHDT and CDR2 is YYEEEE in the germline V gene. The CDR3 sequence is 13 residues long. The DNA for the CDR3 is TGTGCCAGCAGCTTCGACAGGGAGGATGGCTACACCTTC. It translates to CASSFDREDGYTF.

This chain joins TRBV12-2 and TRBJ2-3; the table's D call of TRBD2 was not tested on the DNA. TRBV12-2 is a pseudogene segment. The CDR3 is made up of 15 amino acids. CDR3 sequence (DNA): TGTGCAAGTCGCCCAGAAGCGGCCAGCACAGATACGCAGTATTTT. This sequence encodes CASRPEAASTDTQYF.